These T cell receptor beta chains were read from a single sample in a study of blood T cell repertoires in COVID-19. The protocol was immunoSEQ multiplex PCR, while the TCRdb copy is restricted to in-frame clones and leaves out a portion. The data hold hundreds of thousands of clones, with approximately 82% observed a single time. Material: peripheral blood. These receptors were collected from an elderly woman with active or convalescent COVID-19. The CDR3 runs from the conserved cysteine through the conserved F or W. The D gene is left open where the match is weak. A row's size may be missing; if present it is once, few, many or a size class.

V gene	clone size	J gene	D gene	CDR3 DNA	CDR3 protein
TRBV4-1	-	TRBJ1-4	TRBD1	TGCGCCAGCAGCCAAGATCCAACAGGGGAATGGGAAAAACTGTTTTTT	CASSQDPTGEWEKLFF
TRBV7-9	-	TRBJ1-2	-	TGTGCCAGCAGCTTATCCGGCGGAGACTATGGCTACACCTTC	CASSLSGGDYGYTF
TRBV6-5	-	TRBJ1-6	TRBD1	TGTGCCAGCAGCACCGGGACAGATAATTCACCCCTCCACTTT	CASSTGTDNSPLHF
TRBV19	-	TRBJ1-4	-	TGTGCCAGTAGTAGGCAGGCGCAAGAAAAACTGTTTTTT	CASSRQAQEKLFF
TRBV7-9	-	TRBJ2-7	-	TGTGCCAGCAGCTTAGGAGGTTTAGCAAAGGACGAGCAGTACTTC	CASSLGGLAKDEQYF
TRBV9	-	TRBJ1-2	-	TGTGCCAGCAGCGTAGAGGGGAACTATGGCTACACCTTC	CASSVEGNYGYTF
TRBV24-1	-	TRBJ2-7	TRBD1	TGTGCCACCAGTGGGGCAGGGGGCCGCGAGCAGTACTTC	CATSGAGGREQYF
TRBV24-1	-	TRBJ1-5	-	TGTGCCAAAGCGGGACACGCCAATCAGCCCCAGCATTTT	CAKAGHANQPQHF
TRBV20-1	few	TRBJ2-1	-	TGCAGTGCACATCAGGCGTATGAGCAGTTCTTC	CSAHQAYEQFF
TRBV18	once	TRBJ2-2	-	TGTGCCAGCTCACCAGCGGCGAACACCGGGGAGCTGTTTTTT	CASSPAANTGELFF
TRBV7-8	-	TRBJ1-5	-	TGTGCCAGCAGCCGGGCGGGGGAATTTAGCAATCAGCCCCAGCATTTT	CASSRAGEFSNQPQHF
TRBV7-9	once	TRBJ1-1	TRBD1	TGTGCCAGCAGCCGGGACAGCGCGAACACTGAAGCTTTCTTT	CASSRDSANTEAFF
TRBV7-2	-	TRBJ1-2	-	TGTGCCAGCAGCTTACAGGTGATTGGCTACACCTTC	CASSLQVIGYTF
TRBV9	few	TRBJ1-1	TRBD1	TGTGCCAGCAGCTCTCAGACAGGGGTCCTCACTGAAGCTTTCTTT	CASSSQTGVLTEAFF
TRBV5-1	-	TRBJ2-3	-	TGCGCCAGCAGCTTGGGGCAGGGCTCGAGCACAGATACGCAGTATTTT	CASSLGQGSSTDTQYF
TRBV6-2/TRBV6-3	-	TRBJ1-1	-	TGTGCCAGCAGTTACCTCACTGAAGCTTTCTTT	CASSYLTEAFF
TRBV6-2/TRBV6-3	-	TRBJ2-3	TRBD1	TGTGCCAGCAGCCCGCAAGGGGGCCGCACAGATACGCAGTATTTT	CASSPQGGRTDTQYF
TRBV15	-	TRBJ2-1	TRBD2	TGTGCCACCAGCAGACCCGGGACTAGCGGATACAATGAGCAGTTCTTC	CATSRPGTSGYNEQFF
TRBV30	-	TRBJ2-1	TRBD1	TGTGCCTGGAGTGTACATTGGGACAGGGGCTACAATGAGCAGTTCTTC	CAWSVHWDRGYNEQFF